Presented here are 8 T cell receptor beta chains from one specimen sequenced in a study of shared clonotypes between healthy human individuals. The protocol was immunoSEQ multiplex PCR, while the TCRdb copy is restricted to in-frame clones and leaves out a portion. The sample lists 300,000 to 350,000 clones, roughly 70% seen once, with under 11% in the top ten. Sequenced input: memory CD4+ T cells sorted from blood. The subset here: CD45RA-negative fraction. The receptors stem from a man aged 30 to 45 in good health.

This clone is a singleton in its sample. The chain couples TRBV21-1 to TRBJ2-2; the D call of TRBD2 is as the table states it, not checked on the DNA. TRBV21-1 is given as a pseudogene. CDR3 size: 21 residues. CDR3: CASSKPGLAEPRSLGTGELFF. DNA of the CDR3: TGTGCCAGCAGCAAACCAGGACTAGCGGAGCCCCGGTCGTTGGGGACCGGGGAGCTGTTTTTT.

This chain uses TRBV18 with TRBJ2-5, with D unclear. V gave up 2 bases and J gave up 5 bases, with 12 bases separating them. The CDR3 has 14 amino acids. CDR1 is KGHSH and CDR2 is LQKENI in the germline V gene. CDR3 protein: CASSPRRLEETQYF. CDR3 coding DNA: TGTGCCAGCTCACCAAGACGCCTAGAGGAGACCCAGTACTTC.

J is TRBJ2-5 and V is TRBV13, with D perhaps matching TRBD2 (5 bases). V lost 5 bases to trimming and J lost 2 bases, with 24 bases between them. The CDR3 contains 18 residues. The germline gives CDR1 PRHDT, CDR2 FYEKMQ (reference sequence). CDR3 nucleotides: TGTGCCAGCAGCATTAACCCCCATGAGGGAGTCGGGCAAGAGACCCAGTACTTC. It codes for CASSINPHEGVGQETQYF.

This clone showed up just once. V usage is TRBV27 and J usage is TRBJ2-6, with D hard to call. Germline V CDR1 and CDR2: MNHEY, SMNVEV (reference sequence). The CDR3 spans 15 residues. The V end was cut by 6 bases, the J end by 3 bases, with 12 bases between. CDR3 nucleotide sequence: TGTGCCAGCAGCCCAACTTGGGTTGGGGCCAACGTCCTGACTTTC. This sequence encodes CASSPTWVGANVLTF.

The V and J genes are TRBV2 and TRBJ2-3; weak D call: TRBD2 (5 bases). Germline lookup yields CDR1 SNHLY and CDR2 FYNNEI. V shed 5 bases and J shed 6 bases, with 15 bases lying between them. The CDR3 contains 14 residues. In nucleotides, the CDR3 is TGTGCCAGCAGTAGGACTCAACGGTCCGATACGCAGTATTTT. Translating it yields CASSRTQRSDTQYF.

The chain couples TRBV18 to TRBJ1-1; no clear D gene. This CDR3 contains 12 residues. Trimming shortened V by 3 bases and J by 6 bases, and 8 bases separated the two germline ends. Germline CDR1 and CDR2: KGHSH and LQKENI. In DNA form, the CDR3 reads TGTGCCAGCTCACCCCGTCCCCCTGAAGCTTTCTTT. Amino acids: CASSPRPPEAFF.

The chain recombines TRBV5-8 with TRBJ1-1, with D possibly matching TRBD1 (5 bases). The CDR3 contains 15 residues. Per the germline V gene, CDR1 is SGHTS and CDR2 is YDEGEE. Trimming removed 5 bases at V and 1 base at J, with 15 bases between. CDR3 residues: CASSPLGVRNTEAFF. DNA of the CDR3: TGTGCCAGCAGTCCCCTGGGGGTTAGGAACACTGAAGCTTTCTTT.

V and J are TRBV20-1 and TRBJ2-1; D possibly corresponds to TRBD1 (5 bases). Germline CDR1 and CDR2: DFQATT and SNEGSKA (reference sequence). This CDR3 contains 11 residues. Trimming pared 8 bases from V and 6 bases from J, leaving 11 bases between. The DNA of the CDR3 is TGCAGTTGGCAGGGCCTCAATGAGCAGTTCTTC. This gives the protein CSWQGLNEQFF.